These T cell receptor beta chains were read from a single sample in a study of blood T cell repertoires in COVID-19. The table came from immunoSEQ multiplex PCR; TCRdb's copy has only in-frame clones and leaves some out. The sample holds a few hundred thousand clones, approximately 85% seen once. Sequenced: PBMCs or T cells enriched from blood (not recorded which). All receptors derive from a woman between 50 and 59 years old who had been exposed to COVID-19. Each CDR3 is given with its conserved first and last residue. D genes are given only for firm matches. Clone sizes are given selectively: once, few, many, or a class where the clone is expanded.

.	.	TRBJ1-1	TRBV18	TGTGCCAGCTCAGCGGCCCCGGACACTGAAGCTTTCTTT	CASSAAPDTEAFF
.	.	TRBJ1-2	TRBV19	TGTGCCAGTAGTTTAATGTGGGACACCCTAGGAGGCTACACCTTC	CASSLMWDTLGGYTF
.	.	TRBJ1-1	TRBV7-8	TGTGCCAGCAGCACGCAGCCGAGACAGGCTATGGCTGAAGCTTTCTTT	CASSTQPRQAMAEAFF
.	.	TRBJ1-1	TRBV3-1/TRBV3-2	TGTGCCAGCAGCCCAGGAGGGTGGGCTGAAGCTTTCTTT	CASSPGGWAEAFF
.	.	TRBJ1-1	TRBV6-4	TGTGCCAGCAGTGCCAGGGCTAACACTGAAGCTTTCTTT	CASSARANTEAFF
.	.	TRBJ2-3	TRBV7-2	TGTGCCAGCAGCTTTGACAGCGCAGGGCGCACAGATACGCAGTATTTT	CASSFDSAGRTDTQYF
.	.	TRBJ1-1	TRBV2	TGTGCCAGCAGCGGTGCGGCCGTGACTGAAGCTTTCTTT	CASSGAAVTEAFF
.	.	TRBJ1-6	TRBV9	TGTGCCAGCAGCGGCGGTAGTATGGGAGGATCACCCCTCCACTTT	CASSGGSMGGSPLHF
.	.	TRBJ1-1	TRBV11-2	TGTGCCAGCAGCTTAGTGCAGGGGAGCACTGAAGCTTTCTTT	CASSLVQGSTEAFF
TRBD1	.	TRBJ1-5	TRBV29-1	TGCAGCGTTGGACAGGGGTCCAATCAGCCCCAGCATTTT	CSVGQGSNQPQHF
.	few	TRBJ1-1	TRBV5-4	TGTGCCAGCAGCCGGGACTTCGCCGAAGCTTTCTTT	CASSRDFAEAFF
.	.	TRBJ2-3	TRBV19	TGTGCCAGTAGTTTAGGGGCCACCACAGATACGCAGTATTTT	CASSLGATTDTQYF
TRBD1	.	TRBJ1-2	TRBV27	TGTGCCAGCAGTCATCAGGGGGCTAATCGGGCTAACTATGGCTACACCTTC	CASSHQGANRANYGYTF
TRBD2	.	TRBJ2-2	TRBV2	TGTGCCAGCAGTGGTAGGAGCGGGGACACCGGGGAGCTGTTTTTT	CASSGRSGDTGELFF
.	.	TRBJ2-1	TRBV19	TGTGCCAGTACACTAGCTCCGAGCTCCTACAATGAGCAGTTCTTC	CASTLAPSSYNEQFF
TRBD1	.	TRBJ1-1	TRBV6-2/TRBV6-3	TGTGCCAGCAGTTTTCCTGGACAGGGGACCGTCAACACTGAAGCTTTCTTT	CASSFPGQGTVNTEAFF
.	.	TRBJ2-1	TRBV2	TGTGCCAGCAGTACAAGGACAGCAGCGAGGGATGAGCAGTTCTTC	CASSTRTAARDEQFF
TRBD1	.	TRBJ1-4	TRBV15	TGTGCCACCAGCAGAGAAGCAGGGGGGACTAATGAAAAACTGTTTTTT	CATSREAGGTNEKLFF
TRBD1	.	TRBJ2-7	TRBV5-1	TGCGCCAGCAGCTTTCCGGACAGGCCGGGGGAGCAGTACTTC	CASSFPDRPGEQYF
.	.	TRBJ1-1	TRBV4-1	TGCGCCAGCAGCCCCACGCAGGGGCGGAACACTGAAGCTTTCTTT	CASSPTQGRNTEAFF
.	.	TRBJ1-5	TRBV6-5	TGTGCCAGCAGAGGGAGTAGCAATCAGCCCCAGCATTTT	CASRGSSNQPQHF
TRBD2	few	TRBJ2-7	TRBV19	TGTGCCAGTAGTATCGGCCGGGGGGGATCGGTGCTGGCCGAGCAGTACTTC	CASSIGRGGSVLAEQYF